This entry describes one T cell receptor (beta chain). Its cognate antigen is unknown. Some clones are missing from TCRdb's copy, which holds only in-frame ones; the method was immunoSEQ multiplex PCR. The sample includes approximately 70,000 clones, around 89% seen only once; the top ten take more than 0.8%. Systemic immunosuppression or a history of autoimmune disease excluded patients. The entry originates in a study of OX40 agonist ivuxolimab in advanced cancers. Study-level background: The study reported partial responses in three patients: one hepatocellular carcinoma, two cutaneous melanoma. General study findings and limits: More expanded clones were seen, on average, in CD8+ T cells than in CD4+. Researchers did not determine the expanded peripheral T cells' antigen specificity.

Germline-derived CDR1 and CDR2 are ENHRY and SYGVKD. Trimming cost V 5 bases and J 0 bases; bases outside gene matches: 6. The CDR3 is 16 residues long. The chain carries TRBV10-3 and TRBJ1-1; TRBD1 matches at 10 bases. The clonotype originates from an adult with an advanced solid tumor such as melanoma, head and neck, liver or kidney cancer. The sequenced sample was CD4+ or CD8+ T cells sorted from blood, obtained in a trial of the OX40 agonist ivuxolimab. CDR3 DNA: TGTGCCATCAGTAACCCGGGACAGGGGATGAACACTGAAGCTTTCTTT. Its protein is CAISNPGQGMNTEAFF.